This entry lists 32 T cell receptor beta chains sequenced from one sample in a study of low-dose radiotherapy and immunotherapy resistance in tumors. Time point described: before trial treatment. TRAV- and TRBV-specific primers, spanning alpha and beta chains, primed first-strand cDNA. For amplifying TCRs, the PCR ran for 20 to 25 cycles with Phusion, which was used together with a constant-region primer and the adapter on the V primers. TCRdb re-called the reads with MiXCR, one entry per CDR3 protein. Counted here are about 89,000 distinct CDR3 sequences, 9.4% occurring once; the ten biggest clones make up around 1%. Sequencing was performed on PBMCs, taken before treatment. All receptors derive from a male donor with prostate cancer.

With respect to this clonotype: With a far larger clone one base away, a read error is the likely cause. The V call is TRBV28, the J call TRBJ2-4; a weak D match, TRBD2 (5 bases). The germline CDR1 and CDR2 sequences are MDHEN and SYDVKM. This CDR3 region has 16 residues. Between the trimmed V and J ends, which lost 4 bases and 13 bases, there was a span of 26 bases. CDR3 sequence (DNA): TGTGCCAGCAGTTCCCACACGGGAAGCTCCTACAATGAGCAGTACTTC. Translated, it gives CASSSHTGSSYNEQYF. Drawing the rest from reference TRBV28 and TRBJ2-4, the complete variable domain is DVKVTQSSRYLVKRTGEKVFLECVQDMDHENMFWYRQDPGLGLRLIYFSYDVKMKEKGDIPEGYSVSREKKERFSLILESASTNQTSMYLCASSSHTGSSYNEQYFGAGTRLSVL.

This clonotype has a count of ten or more. The chain uses TRBV28 and TRBJ2-5; no clear D. Trimming removed 5 bases from V and 5 bases from J, with 6 bases in between. Per germline, CDR1 MDHEN and CDR2 SYDVKM. The CDR3 contains 11 residues. The CDR3 spells CASSRFETQYF. As DNA, the CDR3 is TGTGCCAGCAGTCGCTTTGAGACCCAGTACTTC.

This clonotype was observed at least ten times. The chain employs TRBV19 and TRBJ1-5; D is undetermined. Germline loops: CDR1 LNHDA, CDR2 SQIVND (reference sequence). Trimming took off 5 bases at V and 5 bases at J, with 7 bases between the two ends. This CDR3 has 12 amino acids. CDR3 region: CASSPLYQPQHF. DNA of the CDR3: TGTGCCAGTAGTCCCCTCTATCAGCCCCAGCATTTT.

There are many counts of this clonotype. The CDR3 region is CASSLDRQLQETQYF. The DNA for the CDR3 is TGTGCCAGCAGTTTAGACCGACAGTTACAAGAGACCCAGTACTTC. The chain links TRBV27 to TRBJ2-5, with a tentative D call TRBD1 (5 bases). CDR1 is MNHEY, CDR2 SMNVEV, per germline (reference sequence). This CDR3 is 15 amino acids long. With 2 bases removed from V and 2 bases from J, the gap between germline ends came to 12 bases.

This clonotype was detected ten times or more. V gene TRBV27 combines with J gene TRBJ2-3, with 10 bases fitting TRBD2. Trimming at V came to 8 bases and at J to 2 bases, leaving 7 bases not matched to a gene. In germline, CDR1 is MNHEY, CDR2 SMNVEV (reference sequence). This CDR3 comprises 15 residues. The CDR3 region is CASHRTSGFTDTQYF. CDR3 nucleotide sequence: TGTGCCAGCCATAGGACTAGCGGATTCACAGATACGCAGTATTTT.

This clonotype was found many times. The chain couples TRBV30 to TRBJ1-6; no clear D. This CDR3 contains 16 residues. Germline CDR1 and CDR2: GTSNPN and SVGIG (reference sequence). V gave up 5 bases and J gave up 0 bases, with 14 bases separating them. The CDR3 loop reads CAWDAYKSSYNSPLHF. The CDR3 coding sequence is TGTGCCTGGGATGCATACAAGAGCTCCTATAATTCACCCCTCCACTTT.

This clonotype showed up many times. The V and J genes are TRBV9 and TRBJ2-1; TRBD2 aligns across 10 bases. From germline, CDR1 is SGDLS and CDR2 YYNGEE. The J segment lost 2 bases and the V segment lost 4 bases, leaving 12 bases of the junction unmatched. The CDR3 spans 18 residues. The CDR3 protein is CASSPRGRLAGPYNEQFF. The CDR3 DNA reads TGTGCCAGCAGCCCCCGCGGGCGACTAGCGGGCCCCTACAATGAGCAGTTCTTC.

This clonotype has a count of ten or more. The chain uses TRBV4-2 and TRBJ1-6; 10 positions agree with TRBD1. This CDR3 is 17 amino acids long. CDR1 is LGHNA and CDR2 is YNFKEQ in the germline V gene. J was trimmed by 6 bases and V by 0 bases; bases with no gene match: 5. CDR3 sequence reads: CASSQDWTGGFNSPLHF. In nucleotides, the CDR3 is TGTGCCAGCAGCCAAGATTGGACAGGGGGTTTTAATTCACCCCTCCACTTT.

In its sample, this clonotype was seen many times. Here the CDR3 reads CAISAYAGDEQFF. The CDR3 DNA reads TGTGCCATCAGTGCTTACGCGGGCGATGAGCAGTTCTTC. The chain uses TRBV10-3 and TRBJ2-1; D may be TRBD2 (5 bases). V lost 4 bases to trimming and J lost 8 bases, with 12 bases between them. The CDR3 sequence is 13 residues long. Germline lookup yields CDR1 ENHRY and CDR2 SYGVKD.

This clonotype was counted many times. The chain links TRBV3-1 to TRBJ2-1; D gene ambiguous. The CDR3 runs 11 residues. V lost 10 bases and J 4 bases, leaving 8 bases between the germline ends. Germline loops: CDR1 LGHDT, CDR2 YNNKEL (reference sequence). CDR3 nucleotides: TGTGCCACCCAGAGGTACAATGAGCAGTTCTTC. Encoded protein: CATQRYNEQFF.

This clonotype has ten or more counts. The V call is TRBV28, the J call TRBJ2-7, with 7 bases identical to TRBD2. CDR3 length equals 14 residues. Germline loops: CDR1 MDHEN, CDR2 SYDVKM. With 4 bases clipped from V and 3 bases from J, the junction kept 6 bases outside the gene matches. This chain's CDR3 is CASSSRGGHYEQYF. The CDR3 DNA reads as TGTGCCAGCAGTTCAAGGGGAGGGCACTACGAGCAGTACTTC.

This clonotype has ten or more counts. This chain joins TRBV6-2 or TRBV6-3 and TRBJ1-1; the D is unclear. Trimming pared 4 bases from V and 5 bases from J, leaving 17 bases between. Per germline, CDR1 MNHEY and CDR2 SVGEGT. The CDR3 has 15 residues. CDR3 coding DNA: TGTGCCAGCAGTTCTAGGCATCGAGTAGGGACTGAAGCTTTCTTT. It encodes CASSSRHRVGTEAFF.

This clonotype occurred many times. This chain uses TRBV7-9 with TRBJ2-1, with TRBD2 as a possible D gene (6 bases). Trimming cost V 3 bases and J 0 bases, with 9 bases left between them. CDR1 and CDR2 from the germline V gene are SEHNR and FQNEAQ (reference sequence). The CDR3 is made up of 15 amino acids. The CDR3 sequence: CASSFDGSSYNEQFF. The CDR3 coding sequence is TGTGCCAGCAGCTTCGACGGGAGCTCCTACAATGAGCAGTTCTTC.

This clonotype appeared many times. The rearrangement uses TRBV5-8 and TRBJ2-7; 7 positions match TRBD2. Per germline, CDR1 SGHTS and CDR2 YDEGEE. Trimming cost V 0 bases and J 7 bases; bases outside gene matches: 10. The CDR3 totals 15 residues. The CDR3 loop reads CASSLEAGRSWEQYF. The CDR3 bases are TGTGCCAGCAGCTTGGAAGCGGGAAGGAGTTGGGAGCAGTACTTC. Filled out from reference TRBV5-8 and TRBJ2-7, the complete variable domain reads EAGVTQSPTHLIKTRGQQATLRCSPISGHTSVYWYQQALGLGLQFLLWYDEGEERNRGNFPPRFSGRQFPNYSSELNVNALELEDSALYLCASSLEAGRSWEQYFGPGTRLTVT.

This clonotype came up many times. This chain connects TRBV28 to TRBJ2-7; D remains ambiguous. CDR3 length: 13 residues. Germline CDR1 and CDR2: MDHEN and SYDVKM. Trimming cost V 6 bases and J 7 bases, with 16 bases left between them. The CDR3 DNA follows: TGTGCCAGCAGGGGCCCCTGGTTTGGGGAGCAGTACTTC. It specifies CASRGPWFGEQYF.

This clonotype was detected a few times. This chain connects TRBV28 to TRBJ2-7; D is unclear. Germline CDR1 reads MDHEN; CDR2 reads SYDVKM. Trimming took off 3 bases at V and 2 bases at J, with 8 bases between the two ends. The CDR3 has 13 amino acids. This chain's CDR3 is CASSFQATYEQYF. The CDR3 DNA reads TGTGCCAGCAGTTTTCAGGCTACCTACGAGCAGTACTTC.

There are many counts of this clonotype. The V and J genes are TRBV12-3 or TRBV12-4 and TRBJ1-2, with TRBD1 as a possible D gene (5 bases). With 5 bases removed from V and 2 bases from J, the gap between germline ends came to 15 bases. This CDR3 has 15 amino acids. The CDR3 protein is CASSPLGRTNYGYTF. The DNA for the CDR3 is TGTGCCAGCAGTCCTCTGGGCCGGACAAACTATGGCTACACCTTC.

This clonotype was counted at least ten times. In DNA form, the CDR3 reads TGTGCCAGCAGCCGCCGTACCCAGTTCCCGGGGGAGCTGTTTTTT. It specifies CASSRRTQFPGELFF. The chain links TRBV3-1 to TRBJ2-2; D ambiguous. V was clipped by 4 bases and J by 8 bases, with 17 bases between them. This CDR3 has 15 amino acids. Germline CDR1 LGHDT, CDR2 YNNKEL (reference sequence).

There are many counts of this clonotype. V and J are TRBV10-3 and TRBJ1-1; 11 positions agree with TRBD1. The trim removed 6 bases at V and 4 bases at J, leaving 4 bases unmatched. Per the germline V gene, CDR1 is ENHRY and CDR2 is SYGVKD. The CDR3 contains 14 residues. The CDR3 loop is CAIRPGTGGTEAFF. DNA of the CDR3: TGTGCCATCAGACCCGGGACAGGGGGCACTGAAGCTTTCTTT.

Ten or more counts support this clonotype. The rearrangement joins TRBV19 to TRBJ1-1; TRBD1 agrees at 10 bases. J lost 6 bases, V lost 1 base, and 8 bases had no gene match. From germline, CDR1 is LNHDA and CDR2 SQIVND (reference sequence). This CDR3 contains 16 residues. CDR3 loop: CASSIGEGTGAPEAFF. CDR3 in DNA: TGTGCCAGTAGTATAGGGGAAGGGACAGGGGCGCCTGAAGCTTTCTTT.

This clonotype was counted at least ten times. This sequence joins TRBV5-4 and TRBJ2-1, with D possibly being TRBD2 (6 bases). Between the trimmed V and J ends, which lost 0 bases and 7 bases, there was a span of 11 bases. This CDR3 has 14 amino acids. Looked up from germline, CDR1 is SGHNT and CDR2 is YYREEE (reference sequence). CDR3 sequence reads: CASSLGGGINEQFF. CDR3 coding DNA: TGTGCCAGCAGCTTGGGGGGCGGGATAAATGAGCAGTTCTTC. Complete variable domain (other parts from reference TRBV5-4 and TRBJ2-1): ETGVTQSPTHLIKTRGQQVTLRCSSQSGHNTVSWYQQALGQGPQFIFQYYREEENGRGNFPPRFSGLQFPNYSSELNVNALELDDSALYLCASSLGGGINEQFFGPGTRLTVL.

This clonotype has a count of ten or more. This chain joins TRBV7-2 and TRBJ1-5; 7 bases agree with TRBD1. Germline V CDR1 and CDR2: SGHTA, FQGNSA. V shed 2 bases, J shed 3 bases, and the junction held 4 bases outside the gene matches. The CDR3 covers 15 residues. The CDR3, as DNA: TGTGCCAGCAGCTTAACAGGGGTCGACAATCAGCCCCAGCATTTT. Protein sequence: CASSLTGVDNQPQHF.

This clonotype was recorded many times. CDR3 residues: CASSKGLGIEKLFF. The CDR3 DNA follows: TGTGCCAGCAGCAAGGGGCTCGGGATAGAAAAACTGTTTTTT. The genes are TRBV14 and TRBJ1-4; D perhaps matches TRBD1 (5 bases). The V end was cut by 5 bases, the J end by 8 bases, with 15 bases between. This CDR3 is 14 amino acids long. Per the germline V gene, CDR1 is SGHDN and CDR2 is FVKESK.

Note on this clonotype: With a far larger clone one base away, a read error is the likely cause. This chain links TRBV5-8 with TRBJ2-7, with 11 nucleotides matching TRBD1. The germline gives CDR1 SGHTS, CDR2 YDEGEE. This CDR3 has 15 amino acids. In DNA, the CDR3 is TGTGCCAACAGCTTGGAGGGACAGGGGGTCTACGAGCAGTACTTC. This codes for CANSLEGQGVYEQYF.

This clonotype was seen ten or more times. The gene calls are TRBV12-3 or TRBV12-4 and TRBJ2-2; D is uncertain. Trimming took off 0 bases at V and 6 bases at J, with 8 bases between the two ends. CDR3 length: 14 amino acids. The CDR3 region is CASSLALRAGELFF. In DNA, the CDR3 is TGTGCCAGCAGTTTAGCGCTAAGGGCCGGGGAGCTGTTTTTT.

At least ten counts were recorded for this clonotype. The rearrangement links TRBV28 to TRBJ2-7; no definite D call. This CDR3 has 13 residues. With 1 base removed from V and 2 bases from J, the gap between germline ends came to 6 bases. Germline-derived CDR1 and CDR2 are MDHEN and SYDVKM. CDR3 DNA: TGTGCCAGCAGTTTATCGGCGCCCTACGAGCAGTACTTC. It encodes CASSLSAPYEQYF.

In its sample, this clonotype was seen many times. The chain links TRBV29-1 to TRBJ2-3; 9 bases fit TRBD1. The CDR3 loop spans 16 amino acids. Germline V gene lookup returns CDR1 SQVTM and CDR2 ANQGSEA. Unmatched junction bases numbered 15, after V lost 7 bases and J lost 4 bases. The CDR3 nucleotides are TGCAGCGCCGTCTCCACCCGGGACAGGGAGCCAGATACGCAGTATTTT. This sequence encodes CSAVSTRDREPDTQYF.

The CDR3 here is CASSYWGGTDKNIQYF. The CDR3 DNA reads TGTGCCAGCAGTTACTGGGGGGGGACAGACAAAAACATTCAGTACTTC. The chain couples TRBV6-1 to TRBJ2-4, with D possibly being TRBD1 or TRBD2 (7 bases each). V was cut by 5 bases and J by 3 bases, with 17 bases left in between. The length of the CDR3 is 16 residues. Per the germline V gene, CDR1 is MNHNS and CDR2 is SASEGT.

This clonotype came up many times. This sequence joins TRBV7-9 and TRBJ2-2; no reliable D call. With 5 bases removed from V and 0 bases from J, the gap between germline ends came to 16 bases. The germline V gene encodes CDR1 SEHNR and CDR2 FQNEAQ (reference sequence). The length of the CDR3 is 17 residues. This chain's CDR3 is CASSPSLRSANTGELFF. CDR3 nucleotides: TGTGCCAGCAGCCCCAGTCTACGGTCCGCGAACACCGGGGAGCTGTTTTTT.

This chain links TRBV20-1 with TRBJ2-7; D possibly uses TRBD1 or TRBD2 (5 bases each). In germline, CDR1 is DFQATT, CDR2 SNEGSKA (reference sequence). The germline V and J ends were trimmed by 3 bases and 1 base, with 16 bases remaining between them. CDR3 length equals 15 residues. For the CDR3, the DNA is TGCAGTGCTAGCCCCGGGACCACGACATCCTACGAGCAGTACTTC. The encoded protein is CSASPGTTTSYEQYF.

This clonotype has at least ten counts. The chain combines TRBV7-8 with TRBJ2-5; 10 positions agree with TRBD2. Trimming at V came to 10 bases and at J to 5 bases, leaving 10 bases not matched to a gene. The CDR3 spans 14 residues. CDR1 is SGHVS and CDR2 is FQNEAQ in the germline V gene. The CDR3 nucleotides are TGTGCCATCGAGCGGGAGGGCCTCTGGGAGACCCAGTACTTC. As protein: CAIEREGLWETQYF.

Many counts were recorded for this clonotype. The chain has TRBV20-1 and TRBJ2-5; no definite D call. Germline V gene sequence: CDR1 DFQATT, CDR2 SNEGSKA (reference sequence). The germline V and J ends were trimmed by 0 bases and 0 bases, with 11 bases remaining between them. The CDR3 covers 15 residues. The CDR3 loop reads CSARDDLGNQETQYF. CDR3 nucleotide sequence: TGCAGTGCTAGAGATGATTTAGGAAACCAAGAGACCCAGTACTTC.